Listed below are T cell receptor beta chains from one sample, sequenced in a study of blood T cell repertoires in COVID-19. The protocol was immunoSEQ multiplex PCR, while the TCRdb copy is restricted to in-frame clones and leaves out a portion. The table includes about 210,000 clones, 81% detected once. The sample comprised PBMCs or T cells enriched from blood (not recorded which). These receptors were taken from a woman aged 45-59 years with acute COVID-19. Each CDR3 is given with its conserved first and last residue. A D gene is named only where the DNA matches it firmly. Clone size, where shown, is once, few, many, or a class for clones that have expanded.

cdr3_aa: CASSYDQRSTDTQYF
cdr3_nt: TGTGCCAGCAGTTACGATCAGCGGAGCACAGATACGCAGTATTTT
v_call: TRBV6-5
clone_size: -
d_call: -
j_call: TRBJ2-3
cdr3_length: 15

cdr3_aa: CASSLVGSNTEAFF
cdr3_nt: TGCGCCAGCAGCTTGGTTGGGAGTAACACTGAAGCTTTCTTT
v_call: TRBV5-1
clone_size: -
d_call: -
j_call: TRBJ1-1
cdr3_length: 14

cdr3_aa: CASSPLGSGYNEQFF
cdr3_nt: TGTGCCAGCAGCCCGTTGGGAAGCGGATACAATGAGCAGTTCTTC
v_call: TRBV3-1/TRBV3-2
clone_size: once
d_call: -
j_call: TRBJ2-1
cdr3_length: 15

cdr3_aa: CASSQLTGSQETQYF
cdr3_nt: TGCGCCAGCAGCCAGCTGACAGGGAGCCAAGAGACCCAGTACTTC
v_call: TRBV4-1
clone_size: -
d_call: TRBD1
j_call: TRBJ2-5
cdr3_length: 15

cdr3_aa: CATSRDQVNTGELFF
cdr3_nt: TGTGCCACCAGCAGAGATCAGGTGAACACCGGGGAGCTGTTTTTT
v_call: TRBV15
clone_size: -
d_call: -
j_call: TRBJ2-2
cdr3_length: 15

cdr3_aa: CASTGQGYSPLHF
cdr3_nt: TGTGCCAGCACCGGGCAGGGGTACTCACCCCTCCACTTT
v_call: TRBV2
clone_size: -
d_call: -
j_call: TRBJ1-6
cdr3_length: 13

cdr3_aa: CASSIGRDRGDNEQFF
cdr3_nt: TGTGCCAGTAGTATAGGGAGGGACAGGGGGGACAATGAGCAGTTCTTC
v_call: TRBV19
clone_size: -
d_call: TRBD1
j_call: TRBJ2-1
cdr3_length: 16

cdr3_aa: CASSQDTGSFQPQHF
cdr3_nt: TGTGCCAGCAGCCAAGATACAGGTTCCTTTCAGCCCCAGCATTTT
v_call: TRBV3-1/TRBV3-2
clone_size: -
d_call: -
j_call: TRBJ1-5
cdr3_length: 15

cdr3_aa: CASSIAGLRTEAFF
cdr3_nt: TGTGCCAGTAGTATAGCAGGGTTAAGGACTGAAGCTTTCTTT
v_call: TRBV19
clone_size: -
d_call: -
j_call: TRBJ1-1
cdr3_length: 14

cdr3_aa: CASSVTGSSNQPQHF
cdr3_nt: TGTGCCAGCAGCGTGACAGGGTCTAGCAATCAGCCCCAGCATTTT
v_call: TRBV9
clone_size: -
d_call: TRBD1
j_call: TRBJ1-5
cdr3_length: 15

cdr3_aa: CASSSGLAGGLEQFF
cdr3_nt: TGTGCCAGCAGCTCGGGACTAGCGGGAGGGCTTGAGCAGTTCTTC
v_call: TRBV5-6
clone_size: -
d_call: TRBD2
j_call: TRBJ2-1
cdr3_length: 15

cdr3_aa: CASSYSSRRGRSFTGELFF
cdr3_nt: TGTGCCAGCAGTTACTCGAGTAGGCGGGGGCGCTCCTTCACCGGGGAGCTGTTTTTT
v_call: TRBV6-2/TRBV6-3
clone_size: -
d_call: -
j_call: TRBJ2-2
cdr3_length: 19

cdr3_aa: CATSDFGGLLGTDTQYF
cdr3_nt: TGTGCCACCAGTGATTTCGGAGGACTCCTGGGCACAGATACGCAGTATTTT
v_call: TRBV24-1
clone_size: few
d_call: -
j_call: TRBJ2-3
cdr3_length: 17

cdr3_aa: CASSSNQPQHF
cdr3_nt: TGTGCCAGCAGCTCAAATCAGCCCCAGCATTTT
v_call: TRBV7-9
clone_size: -
d_call: -
j_call: TRBJ1-5
cdr3_length: 11

cdr3_aa: CASSLGGQVNYGYTF
cdr3_nt: TGCGCCAGCAGCTTGGGGGGACAGGTTAACTATGGCTACACCTTC
v_call: TRBV5-1
clone_size: -
d_call: TRBD1
j_call: TRBJ1-2
cdr3_length: 15

cdr3_aa: CSGADSSYGYTF
cdr3_nt: TGCAGCGGAGCGGACAGTTCCTATGGCTACACCTTC
v_call: TRBV29-1
clone_size: -
d_call: -
j_call: TRBJ1-2
cdr3_length: 12

cdr3_aa: CAISEGPSGSYNEQFF
cdr3_nt: TGTGCCATCAGTGAGGGCCCTTCGGGCTCCTACAATGAGCAGTTCTTC
v_call: TRBV10-3
clone_size: few
d_call: -
j_call: TRBJ2-1
cdr3_length: 16

cdr3_aa: CAGRGQSRLRSNQPQHF
cdr3_nt: TGTGCCGGAAGGGGACAGTCGAGGTTAAGAAGCAATCAGCCCCAGCATTTT
v_call: TRBV21-1
clone_size: once
d_call: -
j_call: TRBJ1-5
cdr3_length: 17

cdr3_aa: CASSFSSRRVLF
cdr3_nt: TGTGCCAGCAGTTTTAGTTCGCGGCGCGTCCTCTTC
v_call: TRBV12-3/TRBV12-4
clone_size: -
d_call: -
j_call: TRBJ1-2
cdr3_length: 12

cdr3_aa: CASRRTGMNTEAFF
cdr3_nt: TGTGCCAGCAGGCGGACAGGCATGAACACTGAAGCTTTCTTT
v_call: TRBV27
clone_size: -
d_call: TRBD1
j_call: TRBJ1-1
cdr3_length: 14

cdr3_aa: CASSAGTVGEQYF
cdr3_nt: TGTGCCAGCAGCGCCGGGACAGTGGGCGAGCAGTACTTC
v_call: TRBV14
clone_size: -
d_call: TRBD1
j_call: TRBJ2-7
cdr3_length: 13

cdr3_aa: CASSLKRERTYEQYF
cdr3_nt: TGTGCCAGCAGCTTAAAGCGGGAGAGAACCTACGAGCAGTACTTC
v_call: TRBV27
clone_size: -
d_call: TRBD2
j_call: TRBJ2-7
cdr3_length: 15

cdr3_aa: CASSPPGFGRGRTEAFF
cdr3_nt: TGTGCCAGTAGTCCACCCGGCTTCGGCAGGGGGCGGACTGAAGCTTTCTTT
v_call: TRBV19
clone_size: -
d_call: TRBD1
j_call: TRBJ1-1
cdr3_length: 17

cdr3_aa: CASSLLGAGNEKLFF
cdr3_nt: TGTGCCAGCAGTTTACTGGGGGCAGGGAATGAAAAACTGTTTTTT
v_call: TRBV28
clone_size: -
d_call: -
j_call: TRBJ1-4
cdr3_length: 15

cdr3_aa: CASSFRGGTEVRTGELFF
cdr3_nt: TGTGCCAGCAGTTTCCGCGGCGGGACGGAGGTTCGCACCGGGGAGCTGTTTTTT
v_call: TRBV6-2/TRBV6-3
clone_size: -
d_call: -
j_call: TRBJ2-2
cdr3_length: 18

cdr3_aa: CASSRKGGSYEQYF
cdr3_nt: TGTGCCAGCAGCCGAAAAGGCGGAAGCTACGAGCAGTACTTC
v_call: TRBV3-1/TRBV3-2
clone_size: -
d_call: -
j_call: TRBJ2-7
cdr3_length: 14

cdr3_aa: CASSLVTTGIPRYEQYF
cdr3_nt: TGTGCCAGCAGCTTGGTAACTACAGGTATCCCTCGCTACGAGCAGTACTTC
v_call: TRBV5-4
clone_size: -
d_call: -
j_call: TRBJ2-7
cdr3_length: 17

cdr3_aa: CASSLFFSATYNEQFF
cdr3_nt: TGTGCCAGCAGTTTATTTTTTAGCGCGACCTACAATGAGCAGTTCTTC
v_call: TRBV27
clone_size: -
d_call: -
j_call: TRBJ2-1
cdr3_length: 16

cdr3_aa: CASSPPNHRGTTGELFF
cdr3_nt: TGTGCCAGCTCACCACCGAACCACAGGGGGACAACCGGGGAGCTGTTTTTT
v_call: TRBV18
clone_size: once
d_call: TRBD1
j_call: TRBJ2-2
cdr3_length: 17

cdr3_aa: CASSLASGSGEQYF
cdr3_nt: TGCGCCAGCAGCTTGGCCAGCGGGAGTGGAGAGCAGTACTTC
v_call: TRBV5-1
clone_size: -
d_call: TRBD2
j_call: TRBJ2-7
cdr3_length: 14

cdr3_aa: CASSVLRGNTIYF
cdr3_nt: TGTGCCAGCAGTGTCCTCAGGGGAAACACCATATATTTT
v_call: TRBV27
clone_size: -
d_call: -
j_call: TRBJ1-3
cdr3_length: 13

cdr3_aa: CASSSAGPSNYGYTF
cdr3_nt: TGTGCCAGCAGTTCGGCGGGGCCCAGTAACTATGGCTACACCTTC
v_call: TRBV28
clone_size: once
d_call: -
j_call: TRBJ1-2
cdr3_length: 15

cdr3_aa: CASSQDLQGATEAFF
cdr3_nt: TGCGCCAGCAGCCAAGATCTGCAGGGGGCGACTGAAGCTTTCTTT
v_call: TRBV4-1
clone_size: -
d_call: TRBD1
j_call: TRBJ1-1
cdr3_length: 15

cdr3_aa: CASSQGLGAGQYF
cdr3_nt: TGTGCCAGCAGCCAAGGGCTGGGAGCGGGGCAGTACTTC
v_call: TRBV3-1/TRBV3-2
clone_size: -
d_call: -
j_call: TRBJ2-7
cdr3_length: 13

cdr3_aa: CASIRPGTGGSELFF
cdr3_nt: TGTGCCAGCATTCGACCCGGGACAGGGGGCAGCGAACTGTTTTTT
v_call: TRBV6-5
clone_size: -
d_call: TRBD1
j_call: TRBJ1-4
cdr3_length: 15

cdr3_aa: CAWSVGDYEQYF
cdr3_nt: TGTGCCTGGAGTGTCGGGGATTACGAGCAGTACTTC
v_call: TRBV30
clone_size: few
d_call: -
j_call: TRBJ2-7
cdr3_length: 12

cdr3_aa: CASHKQTGPQETQYF
cdr3_nt: TGTGCCAGCCATAAGCAAACAGGGCCTCAAGAGACCCAGTACTTC
v_call: TRBV7-9
clone_size: -
d_call: -
j_call: TRBJ2-5
cdr3_length: 15

cdr3_aa: CASSTQTGPAELFF
cdr3_nt: TGCGCCAGCAGCACGCAGACAGGTCCTGCAGAGCTGTTTTTT
v_call: TRBV5-1
clone_size: many
d_call: -
j_call: TRBJ2-2
cdr3_length: 14

cdr3_aa: CASSFGGDRQGPNYGYTF
cdr3_nt: TGCGCCAGCAGCTTTGGGGGCGACAGACAGGGCCCTAACTATGGCTACACCTTC
v_call: TRBV5-1
clone_size: -
d_call: TRBD1
j_call: TRBJ1-2
cdr3_length: 18

cdr3_aa: CASSYRPVLAGHEQYF
cdr3_nt: TGTGCCAGCAGCTACCGACCCGTCCTAGCGGGTCACGAGCAGTACTTC
v_call: TRBV14
clone_size: -
d_call: TRBD2
j_call: TRBJ2-7
cdr3_length: 16

cdr3_aa: CASSVDTPRGSPLHF
cdr3_nt: TGTGCCAGCAGCGTAGACACCCCCCGGGGTTCACCCCTCCACTTT
v_call: TRBV9
clone_size: once
d_call: -
j_call: TRBJ1-6
cdr3_length: 15

cdr3_aa: CASSQRQGQGQPQHF
cdr3_nt: TGTGCCAGCAGCCAAAGACAGGGTCAGGGTCAGCCCCAGCATTTT
v_call: TRBV4-2
clone_size: -
d_call: TRBD1
j_call: TRBJ1-5
cdr3_length: 15

cdr3_aa: CASSLQGSYGNTIYF
cdr3_nt: TGTGCCAGCAGTCTTCAGGGGTCTTACGGAAACACCATATATTTT
v_call: TRBV27
clone_size: -
d_call: -
j_call: TRBJ1-3
cdr3_length: 15

cdr3_aa: CASSPGGNMNTEAFF
cdr3_nt: TGTGCCAGCTCACCCGGCGGCAACATGAACACTGAAGCTTTCTTT
v_call: TRBV18
clone_size: -
d_call: -
j_call: TRBJ1-1
cdr3_length: 15

cdr3_aa: CASSEGTGNYEQYF
cdr3_nt: TGTGCCAGCAGCGAGGGGACAGGGAACTACGAGCAGTACTTC
v_call: TRBV9
clone_size: -
d_call: TRBD1
j_call: TRBJ2-7
cdr3_length: 14

cdr3_aa: CATSRDGGTAYNSPLHF
cdr3_nt: TGTGCCACCAGCAGAGATGGGGGGACAGCCTATAATTCACCCCTCCACTTT
v_call: TRBV15
clone_size: -
d_call: TRBD1
j_call: TRBJ1-6
cdr3_length: 17

cdr3_aa: CASSQTSGGEQFF
cdr3_nt: TGTGCCAGCAGTCAAACTAGCGGGGGAGAGCAGTTCTTC
v_call: TRBV6-2/TRBV6-3
clone_size: -
d_call: TRBD2
j_call: TRBJ2-1
cdr3_length: 13

cdr3_aa: CASSISRAGTGELFF
cdr3_nt: TGTGCCAGTAGTATCAGCAGGGCTGGCACCGGGGAGCTGTTTTTT
v_call: TRBV19
clone_size: -
d_call: -
j_call: TRBJ2-2
cdr3_length: 15